These T cell receptor beta chains were read from a single sample in a study of cytomegalovirus exposure and HLA in healthy donors. TCRdb's table, derived via immunoSEQ multiplex PCR, lists solely in-frame clones and lacks some. Of around 98,000 clones listed, around 88% are singletons. Sequencing was carried out using PBMCs. These receptors all stem from a young woman in good health and CMV-seronegative. Both conserved end residues are part of each CDR3. The order of the fields is J gene, D gene, V gene, clone size, CDR3 DNA, CDR3 protein. The D gene is left open where the match is weak. Clone size is given for some rows only: seen once, a few or many times, or a class if the clone is expanded.

TRBJ1-5,NA,TRBV27,few,TGTGCCAGCAGTTTGGGGCAGAGCAATCAGCCCCAGCATTTT,CASSLGQSNQPQHF
TRBJ2-7,NA,TRBV2,NA,TGTGCCAGCAGTGAGACAAGAGGGTACGAGCAGTACTTC,CASSETRGYEQYF
TRBJ2-1,NA,TRBV5-1,NA,TGCGCCAGCAGCTTCGACACCGGTCTCAATGAGCAGTTCTTC,CASSFDTGLNEQFF
TRBJ2-7,TRBD1,TRBV4-3,NA,TGCGCCAGCAGCCAAGAAGGTTTGGACAGGCGCTACGAGCAGTACTTC,CASSQEGLDRRYEQYF
TRBJ2-5,NA,TRBV2,few,TGTGCCAGCAGTGAATTCGTCGGGGAGACCCAGTACTTC,CASSEFVGETQYF
TRBJ2-1,TRBD1,TRBV28,NA,TGTGCCAGCGAACCGGGACAGGGGCGGCAGTTCTTC,CASEPGQGRQFF
TRBJ2-1,NA,TRBV6-5,NA,TGTGCCAGCAGGGAGGTCGGAAGTGGAAATGAGCAGTTCTTC,CASREVGSGNEQFF
TRBJ1-2,NA,TRBV28,NA,TGTGCCAGCAGCCCAAACTACTCTAACTATGGCTACACCTTC,CASSPNYSNYGYTF
TRBJ2-3,TRBD2,TRBV5-1,NA,TGCGCCAGCGATGGACTAGATGGTACAGATACGCAGTATTTT,CASDGLDGTDTQYF
TRBJ2-2,TRBD2,TRBV5-1,NA,TGCGCCAGCAGCTTGAGTCAGCGGGAGTCCCGAGGCGCCGGGGAGCTGTTTTTT,CASSLSQRESRGAGELFF
TRBJ1-5,NA,TRBV19,NA,TGTGCCAGTAGTCATCGGGGGAGGGGCTATCAGCCCCAGCATTTT,CASSHRGRGYQPQHF
TRBJ2-7,TRBD2,TRBV2,NA,TGTGCCAGCAGTGGGCGGGAGGGCCTGTACGAGCAGTACTTC,CASSGREGLYEQYF
TRBJ2-1,TRBD2,TRBV4-2,NA,TGTGCCAGCAGCTTACAGCGGGAGGGCCTCGATGAGCAGTTCTTC,CASSLQREGLDEQFF
TRBJ1-1,NA,TRBV7-9,NA,TGTGCCAGCAGCTTCATAGAGAACACTGAAGCTTTCTTT,CASSFIENTEAFF
TRBJ2-7,TRBD1,TRBV6-1,NA,TGTGCCATCTACAGGGGGCTCTCCTACGAGCAGTACTTC,CAIYRGLSYEQYF
TRBJ1-3,TRBD1,TRBV2,NA,TGTGCCAGCCAACCCCGACAGAGAGGGGGCGATGGAAACACCATATATTTT,CASQPRQRGGDGNTIYF
TRBJ2-1,TRBD1,TRBV14,NA,TGTGCCAGCAGCCAAGATCAGACAGGGATGAATAATGAGCAGTTCTTC,CASSQDQTGMNNEQFF
TRBJ2-7,NA,TRBV9,NA,TGTGCCAGCAGCGTTTCAACCAGGTCCTACGAGCAGTACTTC,CASSVSTRSYEQYF
TRBJ2-6,NA,TRBV5-1,NA,TGCGCCAGCAGCTTGACCATTCTATCTGGGGCCAACGTCCTGACTTTC,CASSLTILSGANVLTF
TRBJ1-5,NA,TRBV7-2,many,TGTGCCAGCAGCTCCAGGACAGACCTGGGCCAGCCCCAGCATTTT,CASSSRTDLGQPQHF
TRBJ2-7,NA,TRBV27,NA,TGTGCCAGCAGTCCCACCCTGCCACACAGGGTTAGAGGCGAGCAGTACTTC,CASSPTLPHRVRGEQYF
TRBJ1-4,TRBD1,TRBV27,once,TGTGCCAGCAGTTTGGGACTCGACAGGGGACGCGAAAAACTGTTTTTT,CASSLGLDRGREKLFF
TRBJ1-3,NA,TRBV5-4,NA,TGTGCCAGCAGCTTGGGAGTAGCTGGAAACACCATATATTTT,CASSLGVAGNTIYF
TRBJ2-5,TRBD2,TRBV2,NA,TGTGCCAGCAGCGGGGGGGGTGGATGGGAGACCCAGTACTTC,CASSGGGGWETQYF
TRBJ1-3,NA,TRBV5-1,few,TGCGCCAGCAGCTTTGAAAGGGGATCTGGAAACACCATATATTTT,CASSFERGSGNTIYF
TRBJ2-6,TRBD2,TRBV5-6,NA,TGTGCCAGCATCGGGACTAGCGGGAGATCTGGGGCCAACGTCCTGACTTTC,CASIGTSGRSGANVLTF
TRBJ2-7,TRBD1,TRBV27,NA,TGTGCCAGCAGGAACACGGGACAGTACGAGCAGTACTTC,CASRNTGQYEQYF
TRBJ2-7,NA,TRBV27,NA,TGTGTCAGCAGTTTATTGGCACGAACCGAGCAGTACTTC,CVSSLLARTEQYF
TRBJ1-5,NA,TRBV18,NA,TGTGCCAGCTCGCCAACAGGAGAAAATCAGCCCCAGCATTTT,CASSPTGENQPQHF
TRBJ1-2,TRBD1,TRBV19,NA,TGTGCCAGTACCAATTCCGAGGGACAGGGCTACACCTTC,CASTNSEGQGYTF
TRBJ1-2,NA,TRBV15,NA,TGTGCCACCAGCACCAGGTTAGTTAAGCGGGGCTACACCTTC,CATSTRLVKRGYTF
TRBJ1-6,TRBD1,TRBV27,NA,TGTGCCAGCAGGACGACAGGGGGCTATAATTCACCCCTCCACTTT,CASRTTGGYNSPLHF
TRBJ2-3,NA,TRBV5-1,NA,TGCGCCAGCAGGGACAGTCCCTTTAGCACAGATACGCAGTATTTT,CASRDSPFSTDTQYF
TRBJ2-7,NA,TRBV21-1,NA,TGTGCCAGCAGCCCAATCACGACGCCTTGGGCCGAGCAGTACTTC,CASSPITTPWAEQYF
TRBJ2-7,NA,TRBV6-6,NA,TGTGCCAGCAGTCCACGACAGACTCGTTACGAGCAGTACTTC,CASSPRQTRYEQYF
TRBJ2-2,TRBD2,TRBV6-6,few,TGTGCCAGCAGTTACCCTGGCGGGAGTACCGGGGAGCTGTTTTTT,CASSYPGGSTGELFF
TRBJ2-2,TRBD2,TRBV5-1,NA,TGCGCCAGCAGCTTACCCCTAGCGGGGACGAACACCGGGGAGCTGTTTTTT,CASSLPLAGTNTGELFF
TRBJ2-5,TRBD1,TRBV5-1,NA,TGCGCCACCAACAGGGGACAACCAGAAGAGACCCAGTACTTC,CATNRGQPEETQYF
TRBJ2-1,NA,TRBV7-9,NA,TGTGCCAGCAGCTCCACCCGCGGCTCCTACAATGAGCAGTTCTTC,CASSSTRGSYNEQFF
TRBJ1-1,TRBD1,TRBV5-1,NA,TGCGCCAGCAGCCTAAAGACAGGGGCGAACACTGAAGCTTTCTTT,CASSLKTGANTEAFF
TRBJ1-6,NA,TRBV27,NA,TGTGCCAGCAGGCGGGACGGAAGGACGAATTCACCCCTCCACTTT,CASRRDGRTNSPLHF
TRBJ2-7,TRBD1,TRBV5-8,NA,TGTGCCAGCAGCTCCCCCAGCCCGAGACAGGGCTACGAGCAGTACTTC,CASSSPSPRQGYEQYF
TRBJ2-5,TRBD2,TRBV10-3,NA,TGTGCCATCAGTGAGCCGAACTTGGGACTAGCGGGAACAAGGGAGACCCAGTACTTC,CAISEPNLGLAGTRETQYF
TRBJ1-5,NA,TRBV11-2,few,TGTGCCAGCAGCGCGAACCCCGAGGGGCCCCAGCATTTT,CASSANPEGPQHF
TRBJ2-3,TRBD1,TRBV6-6,NA,TGTGCCAGCAGTCGACAGGGGGCAGATACGCAGTATTTT,CASSRQGADTQYF
TRBJ2-1,NA,TRBV6-6,NA,TGTGCCAGCAGCCCCCTTAATGAGCAGTTCTTC,CASSPLNEQFF
TRBJ2-7,NA,TRBV7-8,NA,TGTGCCAGCAGCTTACAGGGGTTCGAGCAGTACTTC,CASSLQGFEQYF
TRBJ2-5,TRBD2,TRBV28,NA,TGTGCCAGCAGCGGGGGGAAAAAGACCCAGTACTTC,CASSGGKKTQYF
TRBJ1-1,TRBD1,TRBV12-5,NA,TGTGCTAGTGGTCCCGGGACAGGGAACACTGAAGCTTTCTTT,CASGPGTGNTEAFF
TRBJ2-7,NA,TRBV2,NA,TGTGCCAGCAGAGGGGATACCTACGAGCAGTACTTC,CASRGDTYEQYF
TRBJ2-7,NA,TRBV10-1,few,TGCGCCACCGAGGACACTTCCTACGAGCAGTACTTC,CATEDTSYEQYF
TRBJ1-4,TRBD1,TRBV28,NA,TGTGCCAGCAGGGCCGGGACAGGGATAGAAAAACTGTTTTTT,CASRAGTGIEKLFF
TRBJ2-1,NA,TRBV15,NA,TGTGCCACCAGCAGCGGGAATGAGCAGTTCTTC,CATSSGNEQFF
TRBJ1-2,NA,TRBV7-2,NA,TGTGCCAGCAGTCCCGGGGTGGTGGGGGGTTATGGCTACACCTTC,CASSPGVVGGYGYTF
TRBJ1-1,NA,TRBV29-1,NA,TGCAGCGTTACAGGAACCCCGAACACTGAAGCTTTCTTT,CSVTGTPNTEAFF
TRBJ1-2,TRBD1,TRBV7-6,NA,TGTGCCAGCAGCTCTACAGGGGGCAGTGGCTACACCTTC,CASSSTGGSGYTF
TRBJ2-7,TRBD2,TRBV27,NA,TGTGCCAGCAGCCTAGGACTAGCTTCCTACGAGCAGTACTTC,CASSLGLASYEQYF
TRBJ1-5,NA,TRBV19,NA,TGTGCCAGTAGTATAGGGAAACAGGCGGTAAATCAGCCCCAGCATTTT,CASSIGKQAVNQPQHF
TRBJ2-5,TRBD2,TRBV7-6,NA,TGTGCCAGCAGCCCCCCGCGGGGGATCAAAGAGACCCAGTACTTC,CASSPPRGIKETQYF
TRBJ1-4,TRBD1,TRBV9,NA,TGTGCCAGCAGCGACGGGGGACAGCTCACCCCGCGAACTAATGAAAAACTGTTTTTT,CASSDGGQLTPRTNEKLFF